The 23 T cell receptor beta chains in this list originate from one sample, sequenced in a study of blood T cell repertoires in COVID-19. Data came from immunoSEQ multiplex PCR; TCRdb stores just in-frame clones and leaves some out. Here the sample spans 150,000 or so clones, over 70% being singletons. Sequenced: peripheral blood. Receptors were obtained from a man older than 75 with acute or convalescent COVID-19.

CDR3 sequence reads: CASSTGVGNTGELFF. The CDR3 DNA reads TGTGCCAGTAGTACGGGAGTGGGGAACACCGGGGAGCTGTTTTTT. The J gene is TRBJ2-2, the V gene TRBV19, with D perhaps matching TRBD2 (6 bases). There are 15 residues in the CDR3. CDR1 and CDR2 from the germline V gene are LNHDA and SQIVND (reference sequence). The ends were cut back, 4 bases at V and 1 base at J, with 10 bases in the middle.

V gene TRBV11-1 combines with J gene TRBJ1-3, with a possible D match to TRBD1 (6 bases). Per the germline V gene, CDR1 is SGHAT and CDR2 is FQDESV (reference sequence). V was shortened by 4 bases and J by 2 bases, with 15 bases between the two germline ends. CDR3 length: 16 amino acids. This CDR3 is CASSSSGTTTGNTIYF. CDR3 sequence (DNA): TGTGCCAGCAGCTCCTCCGGGACAACGACTGGAAACACCATATATTTT.

The chain recombines TRBV6-5 with TRBJ2-1, with TRBD2 as a possible D gene (6 bases). The germline V gene encodes CDR1 MNHEY and CDR2 SVGAGI. The CDR3 consists of 14 residues. The ends were cut back, 10 bases at V and 5 bases at J, with 18 bases in the middle. The CDR3, as DNA: TGTGCCACCAAGGAGGAGCGGGCGAACAATGAGCAGTTCTTC. Translating gives CATKEERANNEQFF.

The CDR3 sequence is CASSQGVSGERNEQFF. The CDR3 region has the DNA TGTGCCAGCAGCCAGGGGGTGAGCGGGGAAAGGAATGAGCAGTTCTTC. The J gene is TRBJ2-1, the V gene TRBV3-1 (or the pseudogene TRBV3-2); 7 bases map to TRBD2. The CDR3 extends over 16 amino acids. Trimming at V came to 3 bases and at J to 7 bases, leaving 12 bases not matched to a gene. Germline CDR1 and CDR2: LGHDT and YNNKEL (reference sequence).

This rearrangement joins TRBV6-1 to TRBJ1-4; TRBD1 agrees at 7 bases. The CDR3 extends over 15 amino acids. V lost 2 bases and J lost 8; bases outside the gene matches: 8. CDR1 is MNHNS and CDR2 is SASEGT in the germline V gene. The CDR3 sequence: CASSEPRGRGEKLFF. The CDR3 nucleotides read TGTGCCAGCAGTGAACCAAGGGGGCGAGGAGAAAAACTGTTTTTT.

V usage is TRBV2 and J usage is TRBJ2-1; D ambiguous. Germline V gene sequence: CDR1 SNHLY, CDR2 FYNNEI. This CDR3 has 12 amino acids. V lost 6 bases to trimming and J lost 6 bases, with 9 bases between them. For the CDR3, the DNA is TGTGCCAGCAGGGGCCCGAGCAATGAGCAGTTCTTC. Residues: CASRGPSNEQFF.

The chain uses TRBV7-9 and TRBJ1-3; TRBD1 might be the D (5 bases). This CDR3 region has 14 residues. V dropped 4 bases and J dropped 4 bases, with 11 bases sitting between them. Germline CDR1 SEHNR, CDR2 FQNEAQ (reference sequence). The CDR3 DNA is TGTGCCAGCAGCTCAGGGATCGCCGGAAACACCATATATTTT. The encoded protein is CASSSGIAGNTIYF.

The rearrangement uses TRBV5-1 and TRBJ2-7; D gene unclear. The V end was cut by 0 bases, the J end by 0 bases, with 7 bases between. Germline CDR1 SGHRS, CDR2 YFSETQ. The CDR3 is 14 amino acids. CDR3 bases: TGCGCCAGCAGCTTGGTCGCGAGCTCCTACGAGCAGTACTTC. Translation gives CASSLVASSYEQYF.

The chain is built from TRBV9 and TRBJ1-1; 8 bases match TRBD1. The germline gives CDR1 SGDLS, CDR2 YYNGEE. The CDR3 extends over 16 amino acids. Germline trimming cut 9 bases from V and 8 bases from J; bases unmatched to any gene: 21. CDR3 protein: CATRTGKDEDSAEAFF. The DNA of the CDR3 is TGTGCCACTAGGACAGGGAAGGACGAAGACTCTGCGGAAGCTTTCTTT.

The chain links TRBV19 to TRBJ1-4, with 7 bases matching TRBD1. The CDR3 covers 13 residues. V trimming: 9 bases; J trimming: 4 bases; junction bases outside the gene matches: 5. The V gene's germline CDR1 is LNHDA and CDR2 SQIVND (reference sequence). For the CDR3, the DNA is TGTGCCAGCCGGGACAGCCTTAATGAAAAACTGTTTTTT. It is translated as CASRDSLNEKLFF.

V and J are TRBV12-3 or TRBV12-4 and TRBJ1-2, with D maybe TRBD1 (6 bases). The CDR3 totals 12 residues. Trimming pared 6 bases from V and 4 bases from J, leaving 9 bases between. CDR3 amino acids: CASSDRSYGYTF. The CDR3 nucleotides are TGTGCCAGCAGCGACAGGAGCTATGGCTACACCTTC.

V usage is TRBV5-6 and J usage is TRBJ2-1, with 8 bases aligning to TRBD2. J gave up 2 bases and V 0 bases, and 1 base lay outside the gene matches. This CDR3 contains 15 residues. Germline CDR1 and CDR2: SGHDT and YYEEEE. CDR3 in amino acids: CASSLGAGAYNEQFF. Here the CDR3 DNA reads TGTGCCAGCAGCTTGGGAGCGGGAGCCTACAATGAGCAGTTCTTC.

The chain employs TRBV9 and TRBJ1-1; 9 bases align to TRBD1. CDR1 and CDR2 (germline): SGDLS, YYNGEE. The V segment lost 3 bases and the J segment 4 bases; nucleotides outside the gene matches: 10. The CDR3 length is 16 residues. DNA for the CDR3: TGTGCCAGCAGCGCCCATTTGCAGACAGGGGGCACTGAAGCTTTCTTT. It specifies CASSAHLQTGGTEAFF.

This sequence joins TRBV19 and TRBJ1-4, with D perhaps matching TRBD1 (6 bases). The germline V gene encodes CDR1 LNHDA and CDR2 SQIVND (reference sequence). V was clipped by 6 bases and J by 2 bases, with 16 bases between them. The CDR3 consists of 16 residues. The CDR3 loop reads CASRAGPGATNEKLFF. The DNA for the CDR3 is TGTGCCAGTAGGGCCGGACCAGGGGCGACTAATGAAAAACTGTTTTTT.

This clone was counted between two and nine times. The rearrangement uses TRBV4-1 and TRBJ2-2; D may be TRBD2 (6 bases). The germline gives CDR1 MGHRA, CDR2 YSYEKL. The V gene lost 3 bases and the J gene lost 7 bases, with 12 bases spanning the gap. The CDR3 contains 14 residues. The CDR3 protein is CASSQLAIGGELFF. CDR3 DNA sequence: TGCGCCAGCAGCCAGCTAGCGATTGGCGGGGAGCTGTTTTTT.

The chain employs TRBV7-9 and TRBJ2-1; D uncertain. Trimming removed 5 bases from V and 4 bases from J, with 12 bases in between. Germline values: CDR1 SEHNR, CDR2 FQNEAQ (reference sequence). CDR3 length: 14 residues. The CDR3 sequence is CASSPPEKYNEQFF. The CDR3 DNA follows: TGTGCCAGCAGCCCGCCTGAGAAGTACAATGAGCAGTTCTTC. Variable domain in full (rest from reference TRBV7-9 and TRBJ2-1): DTGVSQNPRHKITKRGQNVTFRCDPISEHNRLYWYRQTLGQGPEFLTYFQNEAQLEKSRLLSDRFSAERPKGSFSTLEIQRTEQGDSAMYLCASSPPEKYNEQFFGPGTRLTVL.

The V call is TRBV3-1 (or the pseudogene TRBV3-2), the J call TRBJ2-1; no definite D call. The ends were cut back, 2 bases at V and 9 bases at J, with 14 bases in the middle. The CDR3 covers 14 residues. Germline CDR1 LGHDT, CDR2 YNNKEL (reference sequence). DNA for the CDR3: TGTGCCAGCAGCCAACTCGCGCGGTCTGCTGAGCAGTTCTTC. Translating it yields CASSQLARSAEQFF.

The J gene is TRBJ1-1, the V gene TRBV19; perhaps TRBD1 as D (6 bases). The CDR3 runs to 13 residues. Germline CDR1 LNHDA, CDR2 SQIVND (reference sequence). Trimming pared 5 bases from V and 5 bases from J, leaving 12 bases between. The CDR3 sequence: CASSFGQRTEAFF. In DNA, the CDR3 is TGTGCCAGTAGTTTCGGACAGCGAACTGAAGCTTTCTTT.

The chain uses TRBV5-1 and TRBJ1-5; 7 bases fit TRBD1. The CDR3 is 14 residues long. Germline CDR1 reads SGHRS; CDR2 reads YFSETQ. The ends lost 4 bases at V and 2 bases at J; junction bases unmatched: 3. This CDR3 is CASSPTGGNQPQHF. Written as DNA, the CDR3 is TGCGCCAGCAGCCCTACAGGGGGCAATCAGCCCCAGCATTTT.

V gene TRBV27 combines with J gene TRBJ2-2; perhaps TRBD2 as D (6 bases). The V gene's germline CDR1 is MNHEY and CDR2 SMNVEV (reference sequence). The CDR3 consists of 17 residues. Trimming cost V 6 bases and J 6 bases, with 23 bases left between them. The CDR3 DNA sequence: TGTGCCAGCAGACTAGGAGGGAAACCCGGGCTGTCCGGGGAGCTGTTTTTT. Translating gives CASRLGGKPGLSGELFF.

The chain employs TRBV2 and TRBJ1-6; TRBD1 matches 9 bases. The V gene's germline CDR1 is SNHLY and CDR2 FYNNEI. Trimming took 6 bases from V and 10 from J; bases not matched to a gene: 7. The CDR3 is 14 amino acids. In DNA form, the CDR3 reads TGTGCCAGCAGCGTCGACAGGGGGGACTCACCCCTCCACTTT. Translation gives CASSVDRGDSPLHF.

The chain couples TRBV29-1 to TRBJ1-1; 7 bases match TRBD1. CDR3 length equals 13 residues. The V gene end was trimmed by 6 bases and the J gene end by 0 bases; junction bases not matched to a gene: 4. The germline CDR1 and CDR2 sequences are SQVTM and ANQGSEA. CDR3 protein: CSVEGQLNTEAFF. The DNA for the CDR3 is TGCAGCGTCGAGGGACAGTTGAACACTGAAGCTTTCTTT.

The genes are TRBV30 and TRBJ2-6, with D perhaps matching TRBD2 (5 bases). The CDR3 covers 14 residues. The ends were cut back, 8 bases at V and 4 bases at J, with 15 bases in the middle. Germline CDR1 GTSNPN, CDR2 SVGIG (reference sequence). CDR3 sequence (DNA): TGTGCCACCCCCTGGGAGTCCGGGGCCAACGTCCTGACTTTC. Its protein product is CATPWESGANVLTF.